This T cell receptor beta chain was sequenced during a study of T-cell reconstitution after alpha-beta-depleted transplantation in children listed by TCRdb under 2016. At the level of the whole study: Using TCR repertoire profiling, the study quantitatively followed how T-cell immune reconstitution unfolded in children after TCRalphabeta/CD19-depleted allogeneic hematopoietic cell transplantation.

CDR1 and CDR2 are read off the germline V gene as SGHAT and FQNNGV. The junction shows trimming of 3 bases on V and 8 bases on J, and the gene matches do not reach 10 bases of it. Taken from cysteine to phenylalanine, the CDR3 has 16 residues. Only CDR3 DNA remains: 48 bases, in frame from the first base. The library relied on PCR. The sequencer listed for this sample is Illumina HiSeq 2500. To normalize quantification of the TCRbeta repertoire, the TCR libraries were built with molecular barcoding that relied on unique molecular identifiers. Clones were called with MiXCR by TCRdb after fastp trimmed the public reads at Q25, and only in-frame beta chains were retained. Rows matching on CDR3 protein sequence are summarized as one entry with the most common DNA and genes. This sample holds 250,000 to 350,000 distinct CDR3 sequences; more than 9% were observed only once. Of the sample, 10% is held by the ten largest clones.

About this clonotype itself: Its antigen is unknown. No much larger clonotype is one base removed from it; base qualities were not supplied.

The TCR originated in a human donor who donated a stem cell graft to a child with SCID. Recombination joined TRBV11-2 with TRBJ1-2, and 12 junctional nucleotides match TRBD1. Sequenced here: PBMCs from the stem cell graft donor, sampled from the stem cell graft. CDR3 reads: CASSFAGQGAIGGYTF. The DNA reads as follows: TGTGCCAGCAGCTTCGCGGGACAGGGGGCCATCGGGGGCTACACCTTC.